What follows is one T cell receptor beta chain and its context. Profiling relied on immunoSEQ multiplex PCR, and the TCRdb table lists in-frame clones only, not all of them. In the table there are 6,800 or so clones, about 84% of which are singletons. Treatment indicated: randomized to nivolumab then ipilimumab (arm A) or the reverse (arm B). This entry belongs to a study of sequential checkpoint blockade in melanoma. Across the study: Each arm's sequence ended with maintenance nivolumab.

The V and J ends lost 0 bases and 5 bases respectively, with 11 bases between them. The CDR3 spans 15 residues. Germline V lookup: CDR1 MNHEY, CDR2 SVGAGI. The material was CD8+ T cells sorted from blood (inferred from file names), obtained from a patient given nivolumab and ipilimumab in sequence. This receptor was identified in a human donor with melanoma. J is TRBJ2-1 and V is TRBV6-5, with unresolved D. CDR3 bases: TGTGCCAGCAGTTACTCTGCAAACAGAGACAATGAGCAGTTCTTC. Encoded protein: CASSYSANRDNEQFF.